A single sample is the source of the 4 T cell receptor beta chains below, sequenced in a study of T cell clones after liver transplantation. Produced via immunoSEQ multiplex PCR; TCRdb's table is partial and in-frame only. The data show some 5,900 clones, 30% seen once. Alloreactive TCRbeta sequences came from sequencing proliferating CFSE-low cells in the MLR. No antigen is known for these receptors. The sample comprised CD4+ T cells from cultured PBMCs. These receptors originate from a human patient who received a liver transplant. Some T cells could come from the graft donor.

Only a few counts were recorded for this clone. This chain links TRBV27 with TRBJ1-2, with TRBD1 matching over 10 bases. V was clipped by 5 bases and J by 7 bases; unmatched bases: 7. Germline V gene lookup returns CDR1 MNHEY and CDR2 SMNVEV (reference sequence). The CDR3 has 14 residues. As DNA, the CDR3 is TGTGCCAGCAGTGGGGACAGGGGAAGAGGTGGCTACACCTTC. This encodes CASSGDRGRGGYTF.

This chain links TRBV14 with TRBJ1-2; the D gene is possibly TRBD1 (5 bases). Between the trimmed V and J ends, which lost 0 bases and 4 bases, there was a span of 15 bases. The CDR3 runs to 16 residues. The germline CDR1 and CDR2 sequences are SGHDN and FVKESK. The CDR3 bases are TGTGCCAGCAGCCAAGAGGGGCGCAGGCGCCTCTATGGCTACACCTTC. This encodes CASSQEGRRRLYGYTF.

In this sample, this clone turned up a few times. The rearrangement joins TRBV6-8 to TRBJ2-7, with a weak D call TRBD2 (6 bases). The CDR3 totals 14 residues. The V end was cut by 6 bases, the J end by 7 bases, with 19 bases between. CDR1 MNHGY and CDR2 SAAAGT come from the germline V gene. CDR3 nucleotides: TGTGCCAGCAGCCCCGGAGGGGCGAGAAAAGAGCAGTACTTC. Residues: CASSPGGARKEQYF.

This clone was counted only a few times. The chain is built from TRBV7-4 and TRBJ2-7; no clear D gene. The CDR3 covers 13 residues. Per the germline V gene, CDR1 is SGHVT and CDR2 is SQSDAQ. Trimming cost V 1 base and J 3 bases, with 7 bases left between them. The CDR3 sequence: CASSLGGGYEQYF. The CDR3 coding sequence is TGTGCCAGCAGCTTAGGCGGCGGCTACGAGCAGTACTTC. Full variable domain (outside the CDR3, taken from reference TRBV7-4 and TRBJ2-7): GAGVSQSPRYKVAKRGRDVALRCDSISGHVTLYWYRQTLGQGSEVLTYSQSDAQRDKSGRPSGRFSAERPERSVSTLKIQRTEQGDSAVYLCASSLGGGYEQYFGPGTRLTVT.